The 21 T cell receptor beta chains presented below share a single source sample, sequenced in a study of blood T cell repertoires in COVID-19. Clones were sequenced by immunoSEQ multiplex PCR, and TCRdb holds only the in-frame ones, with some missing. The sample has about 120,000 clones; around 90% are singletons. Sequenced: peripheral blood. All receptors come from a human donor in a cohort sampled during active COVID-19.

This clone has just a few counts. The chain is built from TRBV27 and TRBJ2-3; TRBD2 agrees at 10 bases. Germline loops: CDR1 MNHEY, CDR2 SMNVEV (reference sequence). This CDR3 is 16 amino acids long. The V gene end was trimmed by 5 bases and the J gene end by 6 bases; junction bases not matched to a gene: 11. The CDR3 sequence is CASSPTLAGGRDTQYF. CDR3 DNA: TGTGCCAGCAGTCCCACCTTAGCGGGAGGCCGCGATACGCAGTATTTT.

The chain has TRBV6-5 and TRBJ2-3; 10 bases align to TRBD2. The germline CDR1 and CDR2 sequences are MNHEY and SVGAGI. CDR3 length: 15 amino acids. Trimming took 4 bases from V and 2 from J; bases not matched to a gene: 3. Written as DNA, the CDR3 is TGTGCCAGCAGTTTAGCGGGGGGAATCACAGATACGCAGTATTTT. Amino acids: CASSLAGGITDTQYF.

In DNA, the CDR3 is TGTGCCAGCAGCCCAGACAGGGAAGTTACCGGGGAGCTGTTTTTT. Translated, it gives CASSPDREVTGELFF. The genes are TRBV5-4 and TRBJ2-2; 7 bases match TRBD1. Germline loops: CDR1 SGHNT, CDR2 YYREEE (reference sequence). V lost 4 bases, J lost 5 bases, and 8 bases stayed unmatched. CDR3 size: 15 residues. The variable domain in full, with the rest retrieved from reference TRBV5-4 and TRBJ2-2, is ETGVTQSPTHLIKTRGQQVTLRCSSQSGHNTVSWYQQALGQGPQFIFQYYREEENGRGNFPPRFSGLQFPNYSSELNVNALELDDSALYLCASSPDREVTGELFFGEGSRLTVL.

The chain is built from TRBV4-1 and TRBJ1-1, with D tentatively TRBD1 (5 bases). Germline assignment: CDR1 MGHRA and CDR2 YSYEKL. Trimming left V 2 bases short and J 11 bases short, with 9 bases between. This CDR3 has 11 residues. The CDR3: CASSQQTDAFF. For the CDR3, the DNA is TGCGCCAGCAGCCAACAGACAGACGCTTTCTTT.

The CDR3 sequence is CASSLDSSGNTIYF. The DNA for the CDR3 is TGTGCCAGCTCGCTAGACAGCTCTGGAAACACCATATATTTT. This sequence joins TRBV18 and TRBJ1-3, with D possibly TRBD1 on 5 matching bases. From germline, CDR1 is KGHSH and CDR2 LQKENI. The length of the CDR3 is 14 residues. Trimming cost V 6 bases and J 0 bases, with 9 bases left between them.

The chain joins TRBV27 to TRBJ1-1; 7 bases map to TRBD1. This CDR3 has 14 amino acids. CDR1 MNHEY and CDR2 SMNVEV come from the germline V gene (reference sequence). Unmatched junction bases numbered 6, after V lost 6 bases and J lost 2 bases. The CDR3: CASSPGTANTEAFF. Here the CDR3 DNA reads TGTGCCAGCAGCCCCGGGACAGCTAACACTGAAGCTTTCTTT.

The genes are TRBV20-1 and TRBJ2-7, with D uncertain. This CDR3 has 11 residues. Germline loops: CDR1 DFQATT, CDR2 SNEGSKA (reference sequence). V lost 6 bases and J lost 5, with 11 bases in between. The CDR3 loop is CSAKELDEQYF. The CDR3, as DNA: TGCAGTGCGAAAGAACTGGACGAGCAGTACTTC.

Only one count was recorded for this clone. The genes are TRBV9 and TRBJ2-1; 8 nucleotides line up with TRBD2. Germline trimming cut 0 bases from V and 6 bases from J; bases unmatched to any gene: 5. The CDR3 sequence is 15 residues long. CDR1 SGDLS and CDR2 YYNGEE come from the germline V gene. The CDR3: CASSVAGGGANEQFF. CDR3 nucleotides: TGTGCCAGCAGCGTAGCGGGAGGGGGGGCCAATGAGCAGTTCTTC.

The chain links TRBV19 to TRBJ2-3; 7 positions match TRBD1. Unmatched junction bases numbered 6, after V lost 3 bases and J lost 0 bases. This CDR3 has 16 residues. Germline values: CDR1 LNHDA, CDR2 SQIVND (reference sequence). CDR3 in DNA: TGTGCCAGTAGTATCTCCTTGGACAGGAGCACAGATACGCAGTATTTT. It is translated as CASSISLDRSTDTQYF. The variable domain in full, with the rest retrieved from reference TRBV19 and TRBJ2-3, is DGGITQSPKYLFRKEGQNVTLSCEQNLNHDAMYWYRQDPGQGLRLIYYSQIVNDFQKGDIAEGYSVSREKKESFPLTVTSAQKNPTAFYLCASSISLDRSTDTQYFGPGTRLTVL.

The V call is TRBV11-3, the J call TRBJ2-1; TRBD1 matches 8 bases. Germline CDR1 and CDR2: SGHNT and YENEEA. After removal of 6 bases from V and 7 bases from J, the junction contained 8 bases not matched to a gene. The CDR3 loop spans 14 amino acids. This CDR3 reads CASRSIGQGNEQFF. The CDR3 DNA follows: TGTGCCAGCAGGTCCATCGGACAGGGTAATGAGCAGTTCTTC.

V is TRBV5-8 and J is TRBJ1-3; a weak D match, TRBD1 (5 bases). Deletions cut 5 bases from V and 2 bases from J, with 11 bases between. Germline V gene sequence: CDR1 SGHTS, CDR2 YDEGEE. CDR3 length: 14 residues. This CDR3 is CASRRGGPGNTIYF. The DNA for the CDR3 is TGTGCCAGCAGAAGGGGAGGTCCTGGAAACACCATATATTTT.

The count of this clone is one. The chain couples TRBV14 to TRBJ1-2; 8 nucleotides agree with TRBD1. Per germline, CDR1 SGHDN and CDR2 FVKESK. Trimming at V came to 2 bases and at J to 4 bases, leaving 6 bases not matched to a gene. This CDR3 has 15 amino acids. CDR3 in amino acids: CASSQSGQGIYGYTF. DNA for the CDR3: TGTGCCAGCAGCCAAAGCGGACAGGGTATCTATGGCTACACCTTC.

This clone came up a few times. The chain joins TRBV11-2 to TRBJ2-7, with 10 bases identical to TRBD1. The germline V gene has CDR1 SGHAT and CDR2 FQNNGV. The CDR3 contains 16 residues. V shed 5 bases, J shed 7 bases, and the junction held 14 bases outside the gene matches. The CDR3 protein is CASSIQVGTGAGEQYF. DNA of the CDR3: TGTGCCAGCAGCATACAAGTGGGGACAGGGGCTGGGGAGCAGTACTTC. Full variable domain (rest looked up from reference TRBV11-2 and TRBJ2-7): EAGVAQSPRYKIIEKRQSVAFWCNPISGHATLYWYQQILGQGPKLLIQFQNNGVVDDSQLPKDRFSAERLKGVDSTLKIQPAKLEDSAVYLCASSIQVGTGAGEQYFGPGTRLTVT.

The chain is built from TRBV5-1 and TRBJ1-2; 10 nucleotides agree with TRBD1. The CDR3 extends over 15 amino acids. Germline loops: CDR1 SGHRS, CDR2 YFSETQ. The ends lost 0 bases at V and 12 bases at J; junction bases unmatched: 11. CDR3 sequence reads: CASSLDPGQGVRNTF. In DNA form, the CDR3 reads TGCGCCAGCAGCTTGGACCCAGGACAGGGGGTAAGGAACACCTTC.

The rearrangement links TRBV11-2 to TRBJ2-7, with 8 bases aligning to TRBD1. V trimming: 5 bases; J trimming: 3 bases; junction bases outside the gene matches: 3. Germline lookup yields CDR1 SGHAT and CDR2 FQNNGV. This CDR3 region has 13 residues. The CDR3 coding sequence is TGTGCCAGCAGCCCTGACAGGGGCTACGAGCAGTACTTC. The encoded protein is CASSPDRGYEQYF.

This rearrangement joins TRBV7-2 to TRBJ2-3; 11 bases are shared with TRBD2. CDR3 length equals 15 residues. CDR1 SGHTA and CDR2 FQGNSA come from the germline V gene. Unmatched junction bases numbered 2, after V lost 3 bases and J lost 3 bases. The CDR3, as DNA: TGTGCCAGCAGCTTGACTAGCGGGGATACAGATACGCAGTATTTT. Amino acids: CASSLTSGDTDTQYF.

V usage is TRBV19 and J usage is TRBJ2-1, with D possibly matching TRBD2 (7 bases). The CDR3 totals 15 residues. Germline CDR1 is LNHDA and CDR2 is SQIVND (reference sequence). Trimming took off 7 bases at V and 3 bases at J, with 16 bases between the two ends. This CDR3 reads CASNGEGHHYNEQFF. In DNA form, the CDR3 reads TGTGCCAGTAACGGGGAGGGACACCACTACAATGAGCAGTTCTTC.

CDR3 coding DNA: TGCAGCCGACTAGCGGGGGGGCTCTGTGAGCAGTTCTTC. Translating it yields CSRLAGGLCEQFF. The chain carries TRBV29-1 and TRBJ2-1, with TRBD2 identical over 14 bases. The CDR3 totals 13 residues. Germline V gene data show CDR1 as SQVTM and CDR2 as ANQGSEA. J was trimmed by 9 bases and V by 8 bases; bases with no gene match: 6.

DNA for the CDR3: TGTGCCACCAGTGATTGGACTAGCGGGTCCCACCTTGGCTACAATGAGCAGTTCTTC. Its translation: CATSDWTSGSHLGYNEQFF. The rearrangement uses TRBV24-1 and TRBJ2-1, with 11 nucleotides matching TRBD2. Trimming removed 2 bases from V and 3 bases from J; junction bases left unmatched: 11. The CDR3 is 19 residues long. From germline, CDR1 is KGHDR and CDR2 SFDVKD.

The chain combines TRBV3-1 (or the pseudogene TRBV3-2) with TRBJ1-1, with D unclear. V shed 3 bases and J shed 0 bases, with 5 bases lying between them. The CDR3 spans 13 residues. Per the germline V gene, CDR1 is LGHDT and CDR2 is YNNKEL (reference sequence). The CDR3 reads CASSQSLNTEAFF. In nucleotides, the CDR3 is TGTGCCAGCAGCCAGTCGTTGAACACTGAAGCTTTCTTT.

The CDR3 sequence: CASRGGIGSQETQYF. The CDR3 nucleotides are TGTGCCAGCAGGGGGGGGATAGGATCCCAAGAGACCCAGTACTTC. The chain has TRBV5-4 and TRBJ2-5; 7 bases line up with TRBD2. The CDR3 runs 15 residues. V gave up 5 bases and J gave up 1 base; unmatched junction bases: 8. Germline CDR1 and CDR2: SGHNT and YYREEE (reference sequence).